Below, 8 T cell receptor beta chains from the same sample are listed, as sequenced in a study of blood T cells in healthy people across ages. Using a J-beta primer mix together with a sample-barcoded 5' primer, a second PCR was run for roughly 6 to 11 cycles. A single record per CDR3 protein comes from TCRdb applying MiXCR to the 5' RACE reads. The data contain some 1.6 million distinct CDR3 sequences, 30% to 40% of them singletons. The specimen sequenced was blood. All receptors come from a woman aged 30 to 39 in good health.

This clonotype occurred many times. This chain connects TRBV4-1 to TRBJ2-1; D possibly corresponds to TRBD2 (6 bases). Per germline, CDR1 MGHRA and CDR2 YSYEKL. Trimming took off 2 bases at V and 6 bases at J, with 11 bases between the two ends. This CDR3 is built from 14 residues. The CDR3 here is CASSQKGLPNEQFF. CDR3 DNA: TGCGCCAGCAGCCAAAAAGGACTACCCAATGAGCAGTTCTTC.

This chain links TRBV20-1 with TRBJ2-2; 10 bases align to TRBD1. V lost 2 bases, J lost 7 bases, and 4 bases stayed unmatched. The length of the CDR3 is 14 residues. Germline assignment: CDR1 DFQATT and CDR2 SNEGSKA (reference sequence). In nucleotides, the CDR3 is TGCAGTGCTAGACGGGACAGGGGTGGCGGGGAGCTGTTTTTT. Residues: CSARRDRGGGELFF.

The rearrangement links TRBV6-6 to TRBJ2-1; D ambiguous. The germline V gene has CDR1 MNHNY and CDR2 SVGAGI (reference sequence). The CDR3 totals 12 residues. V was shortened by 0 bases and J by 10 bases, with 7 bases between the two germline ends. Written as DNA, the CDR3 is TGTGCCAGCAGTTACTCCGGCCTCGAGCAGTTCTTC. Its translation is CASSYSGLEQFF.

The rearrangement uses TRBV20-1 and TRBJ2-1, with 8 bases fitting TRBD2. Trimming took 6 bases from V and 9 from J; bases not matched to a gene: 16. This CDR3 comprises 15 residues. The germline CDR1 and CDR2 sequences are DFQATT and SNEGSKA (reference sequence). Written as DNA, the CDR3 is TGCAGTGCCCCAAAGGGACTAGTAATATCTGGTGAGCAGTTCTTC. It yields the protein CSAPKGLVISGEQFF.

The chain employs TRBV5-1 and TRBJ2-3; D remains ambiguous. Germline V CDR1 and CDR2: SGHRS, YFSETQ. Trimming shortened V by 4 bases and J by 0 bases, and 6 bases separated the two germline ends. The CDR3 has 13 residues. The DNA for the CDR3 is TGCGCCAGCAGCCGTTACAGCACAGATACGCAGTATTTT. Its translation is CASSRYSTDTQYF.

About this clonotype itself: A read error may account for a junction end that differs from germline. CDR3 residues: CASGQEGFANYGYTF. CDR3 sequence (DNA): TGTGCCAGCGGCCAAGAGGGATTTGCTAACTATGGCTACACCTTC. The chain links TRBV3-1 to TRBJ1-2; D is unresolved. The length of the CDR3 is 15 residues. CDR1 and CDR2 from the germline V gene are LGHDT and YNNKEL (reference sequence).

The chain is built from TRBV7-3 and TRBJ2-5, with no clear D. The J call is in doubt because the DNA end fits TRBJ2-7 better. Germline CDR1 and CDR2: SGHTA and FQGTGA. The CDR3 is 13 amino acids. CDR3 residues: CASSSALEDEQYF. The CDR3 coding sequence is TGTGCCAGCAGCTCGGCTCTTGAGGACGAGCAGTACTTC.

This clonotype has a handful of counts. V usage is TRBV20-1 and J usage is TRBJ1-5; 9 positions agree with TRBD1. The CDR3 is 15 amino acids. V shed 0 bases and J 5 bases; nucleotides not matched to a gene: 5. The germline gives CDR1 DFQATT, CDR2 SNEGSKA (reference sequence). Written as DNA, the CDR3 is TGCAGTGCTAGAGACACCGGACAGGGGTATCAGCCCCAGCATTTT. Protein product: CSARDTGQGYQPQHF.